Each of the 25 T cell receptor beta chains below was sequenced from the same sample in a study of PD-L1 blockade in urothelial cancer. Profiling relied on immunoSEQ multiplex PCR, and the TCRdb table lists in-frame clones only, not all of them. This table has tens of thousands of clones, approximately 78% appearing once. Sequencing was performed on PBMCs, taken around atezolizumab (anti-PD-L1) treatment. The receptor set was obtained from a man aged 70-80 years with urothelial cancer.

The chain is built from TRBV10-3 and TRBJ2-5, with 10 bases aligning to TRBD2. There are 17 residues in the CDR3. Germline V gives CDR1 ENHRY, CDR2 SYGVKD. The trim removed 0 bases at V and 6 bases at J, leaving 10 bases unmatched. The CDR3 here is CAISESGASGSLKTQYF. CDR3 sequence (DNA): TGTGCCATCAGTGAGTCAGGGGCTAGCGGGAGTCTTAAGACCCAGTACTTC.

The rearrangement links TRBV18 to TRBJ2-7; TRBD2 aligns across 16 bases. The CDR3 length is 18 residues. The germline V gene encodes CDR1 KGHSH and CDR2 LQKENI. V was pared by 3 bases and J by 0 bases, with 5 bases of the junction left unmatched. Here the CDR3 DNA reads TGTGCCAGCTCACCGGGACTAGCGGGAGGGCCGGGCTCCTACGAGCAGTACTTC. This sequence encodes CASSPGLAGGPGSYEQYF.

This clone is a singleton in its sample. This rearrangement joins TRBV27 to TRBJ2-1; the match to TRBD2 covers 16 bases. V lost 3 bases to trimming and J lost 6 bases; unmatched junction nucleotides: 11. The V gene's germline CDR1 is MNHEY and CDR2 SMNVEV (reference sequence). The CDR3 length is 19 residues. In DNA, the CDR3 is TGTGCCAGCAGTTTTGGGACTAGCGGGAGGGCCGGTTTCCGCAATGAGCAGTTCTTC. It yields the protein CASSFGTSGRAGFRNEQFF.

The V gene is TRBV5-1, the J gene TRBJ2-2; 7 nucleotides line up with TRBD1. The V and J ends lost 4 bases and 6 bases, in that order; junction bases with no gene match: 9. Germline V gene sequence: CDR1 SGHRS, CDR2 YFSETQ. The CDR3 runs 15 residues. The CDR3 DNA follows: TGCGCCAGCAGCCTACAGACAGGGCGGGCCGGGGAGCTGTTTTTT. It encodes CASSLQTGRAGELFF.

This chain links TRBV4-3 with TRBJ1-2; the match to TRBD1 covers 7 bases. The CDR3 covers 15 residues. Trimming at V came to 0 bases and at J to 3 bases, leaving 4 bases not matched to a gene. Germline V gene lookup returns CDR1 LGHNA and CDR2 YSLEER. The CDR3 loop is CASSQETGADYGYTF. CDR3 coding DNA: TGCGCCAGCAGCCAAGAAACAGGGGCTGACTATGGCTACACCTTC.

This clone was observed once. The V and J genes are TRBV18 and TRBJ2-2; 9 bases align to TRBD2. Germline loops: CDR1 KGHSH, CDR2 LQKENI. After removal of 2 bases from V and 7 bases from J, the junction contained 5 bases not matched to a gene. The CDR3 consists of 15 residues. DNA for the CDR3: TGTGCCAGCTCACCAGCCACTAGCGGGTTCGGGGAGCTGTTTTTT. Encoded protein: CASSPATSGFGELFF.

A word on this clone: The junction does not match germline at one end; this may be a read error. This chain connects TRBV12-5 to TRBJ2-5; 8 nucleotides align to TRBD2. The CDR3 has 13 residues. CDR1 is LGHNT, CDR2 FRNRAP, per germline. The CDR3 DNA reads TGTGCTAGTGGTTCGGGTAGCGGGATCCTCCTCAACTTC. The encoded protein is CASGSGSGILLNF.

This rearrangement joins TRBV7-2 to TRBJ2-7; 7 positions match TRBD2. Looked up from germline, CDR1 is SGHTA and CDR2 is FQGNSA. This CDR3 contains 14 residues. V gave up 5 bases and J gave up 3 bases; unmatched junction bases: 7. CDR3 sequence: CASSATGGGYEQYF. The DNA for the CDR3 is TGTGCCAGCAGCGCCACCGGCGGGGGCTACGAGCAGTACTTC.

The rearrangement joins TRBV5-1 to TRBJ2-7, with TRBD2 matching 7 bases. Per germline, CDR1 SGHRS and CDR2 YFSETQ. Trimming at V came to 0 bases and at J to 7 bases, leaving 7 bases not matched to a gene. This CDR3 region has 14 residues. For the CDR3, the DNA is TGCGCCAGCAGCTTGGATGGCCAGCGGGATGAGCAGTACTTC. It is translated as CASSLDGQRDEQYF.

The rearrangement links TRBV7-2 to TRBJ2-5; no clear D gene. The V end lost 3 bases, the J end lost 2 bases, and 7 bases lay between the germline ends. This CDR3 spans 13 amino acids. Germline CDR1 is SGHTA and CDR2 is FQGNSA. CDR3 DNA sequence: TGTGCCAGCAGCTTTACTACACAAGAGACCCAGTACTTC. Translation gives CASSFTTQETQYF.

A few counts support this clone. CDR3 sequence reads: CASVAPGQVDGYTF. The CDR3 DNA sequence: TGTGCCAGCGTTGCACCGGGACAGGTGGATGGCTACACCTTC. The chain has TRBV19 and TRBJ1-2; 8 nucleotides line up with TRBD1. Unmatched junction bases numbered 12, after V lost 9 bases and J lost 6 bases. The CDR3 is 14 residues long. CDR1 is LNHDA, CDR2 SQIVND, per germline (reference sequence).

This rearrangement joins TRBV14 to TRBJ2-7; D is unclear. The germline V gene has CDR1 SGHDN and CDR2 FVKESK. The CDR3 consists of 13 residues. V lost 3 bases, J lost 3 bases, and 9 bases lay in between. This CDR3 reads CASSHQRGYEQYF. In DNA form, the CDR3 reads TGTGCCAGCAGCCACCAAAGAGGCTACGAGCAGTACTTC.

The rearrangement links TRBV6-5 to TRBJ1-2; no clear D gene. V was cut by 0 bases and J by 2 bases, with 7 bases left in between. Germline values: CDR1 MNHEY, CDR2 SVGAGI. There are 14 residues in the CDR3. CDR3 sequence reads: CASSYSDTNYGYTF. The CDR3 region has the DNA TGTGCCAGCAGTTACTCAGACACCAACTATGGCTACACCTTC.

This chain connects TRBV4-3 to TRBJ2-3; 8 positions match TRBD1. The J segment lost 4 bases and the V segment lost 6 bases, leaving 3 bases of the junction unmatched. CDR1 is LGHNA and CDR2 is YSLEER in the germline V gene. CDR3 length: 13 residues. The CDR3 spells CASRDRGSDTQYF. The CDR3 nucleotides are TGCGCCAGCAGAGACAGGGGATCAGATACGCAGTATTTT.

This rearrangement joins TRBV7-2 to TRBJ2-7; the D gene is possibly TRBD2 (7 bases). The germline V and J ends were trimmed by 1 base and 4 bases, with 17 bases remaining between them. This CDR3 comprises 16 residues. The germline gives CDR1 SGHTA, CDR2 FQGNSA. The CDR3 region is CASSLEGSGGAYEQYF. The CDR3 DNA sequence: TGTGCCAGCAGCTTAGAGGGTTCGGGGGGCGCGTACGAGCAGTACTTC.

The DNA of the CDR3 is TGTGCCAGCTGGACAGGGCTCTATGGCTACACCTTC. Its protein is CASWTGLYGYTF. V is TRBV6-5 and J is TRBJ1-2; the match to TRBD1 covers 8 bases. The ends lost 8 bases at V and 4 bases at J; junction bases unmatched: 3. Germline V lookup: CDR1 MNHEY, CDR2 SVGAGI. The CDR3 is 12 residues long.

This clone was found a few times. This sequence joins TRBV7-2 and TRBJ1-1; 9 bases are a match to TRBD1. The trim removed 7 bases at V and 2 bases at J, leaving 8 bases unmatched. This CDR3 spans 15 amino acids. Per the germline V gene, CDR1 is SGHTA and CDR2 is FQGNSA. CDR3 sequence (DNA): TGTGCCAGCACCTGGGGACAGGGAGGAAACACTGAAGCTTTCTTT. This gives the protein CASTWGQGGNTEAFF.

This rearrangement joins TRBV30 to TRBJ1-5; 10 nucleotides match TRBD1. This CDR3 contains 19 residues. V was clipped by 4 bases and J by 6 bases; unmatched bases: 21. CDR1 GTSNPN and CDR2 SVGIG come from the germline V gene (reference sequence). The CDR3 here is CAWIYGDRGRSLEGQPQHF. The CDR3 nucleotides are TGTGCCTGGATCTACGGGGACAGGGGACGCTCCCTTGAGGGTCAGCCCCAGCATTTT.

The CDR3 bases are TGCGCCAGCAGCCGACGCCCCGGGGGGGGGACCTACAATGAGCAGTTCTTC. It yields the protein CASSRRPGGGTYNEQFF. The chain joins TRBV4-3 to TRBJ2-1; TRBD2 aligns across 8 bases. The germline V gene has CDR1 LGHNA and CDR2 YSLEER. The CDR3 covers 17 residues. Trimming removed 4 bases from V and 2 bases from J; junction bases left unmatched: 10.

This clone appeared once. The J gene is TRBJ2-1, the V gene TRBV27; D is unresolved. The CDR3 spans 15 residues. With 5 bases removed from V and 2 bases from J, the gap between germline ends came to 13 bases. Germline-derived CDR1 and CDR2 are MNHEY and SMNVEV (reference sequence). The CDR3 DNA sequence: TGTGCCAGCAGTCTCCGGAGCGCAACCTACAATGAGCAGTTCTTC. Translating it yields CASSLRSATYNEQFF.

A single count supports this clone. CDR3 amino acids: CASSPDRNQPQHF. The CDR3, as DNA: TGTGCCAGCTCGCCTGACAGGAATCAGCCCCAGCATTTT. The rearrangement joins TRBV18 to TRBJ1-5; tentative D call: TRBD1 (6 bases). V lost 6 bases and J 4 bases, leaving 10 bases between the germline ends. The CDR3 runs to 13 residues. Germline assignment: CDR1 KGHSH and CDR2 LQKENI. Full variable domain (outside the CDR3, taken from reference TRBV18 and TRBJ1-5): NAGVMQNPRHLVRRRGQEARLRCSPMKGHSHVYWYRQLPEEGLKFMVYLQKENIIDESGMPKERFSAEFPKEGPSILRIQQVVRGDSAAYFCASSPDRNQPQHFGDGTRLSIL.

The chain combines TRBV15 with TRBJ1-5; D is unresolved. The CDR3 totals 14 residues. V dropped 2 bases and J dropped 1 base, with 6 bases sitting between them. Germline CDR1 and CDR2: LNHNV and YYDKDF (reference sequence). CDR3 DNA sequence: TGTGCCACCAGCAGACCAGAAAGCAATCAGCCCCAGCATTTT. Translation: CATSRPESNQPQHF.

The CDR3 DNA sequence: TGTGCCAGCAGTTCCCCCGGTAGCGGGAGAGGGGTCGAGCAGTACTTC. Translating gives CASSSPGSGRGVEQYF. The chain is built from TRBV27 and TRBJ2-7, with 9 nucleotides matching TRBD2. V lost 4 bases and J lost 6; bases outside the gene matches: 13. CDR1 and CDR2 from the germline V gene are MNHEY and SMNVEV (reference sequence). The length of the CDR3 is 16 residues.

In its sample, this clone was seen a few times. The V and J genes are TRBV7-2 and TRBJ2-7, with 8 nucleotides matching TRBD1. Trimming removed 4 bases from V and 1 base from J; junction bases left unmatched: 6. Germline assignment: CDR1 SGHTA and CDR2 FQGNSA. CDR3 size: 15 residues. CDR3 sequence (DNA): TGTGCCAGCAGCTGGGGACAGGTAACTTCCTACGAGCAGTACTTC. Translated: CASSWGQVTSYEQYF.

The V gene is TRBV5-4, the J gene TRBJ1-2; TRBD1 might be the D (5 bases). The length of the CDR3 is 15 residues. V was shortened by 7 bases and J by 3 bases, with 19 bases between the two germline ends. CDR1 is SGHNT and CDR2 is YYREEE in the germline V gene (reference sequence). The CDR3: CASQNGPREDYGYTF. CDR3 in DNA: TGTGCCAGCCAGAACGGGCCCAGGGAGGACTATGGCTACACCTTC. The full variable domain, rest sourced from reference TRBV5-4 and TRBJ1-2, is ETGVTQSPTHLIKTRGQQVTLRCSSQSGHNTVSWYQQALGQGPQFIFQYYREEENGRGNFPPRFSGLQFPNYSSELNVNALELDDSALYLCASQNGPREDYGYTFGSGTRLTVV.